These T cell receptor beta chains were read from a single sample in a study of T cell responses to AZD1222 COVID-19 vaccine. The protocol was immunoSEQ multiplex PCR, while the TCRdb copy is restricted to in-frame clones and leaves out a portion. The sample records some 180,000 clones, roughly 92% being singletons. The specimen comprised peripheral blood, sampled 28 days after the second AZD1222 dose. The source is an adult who received the AZD1222 COVID-19 vaccine. The conserved cysteine and the conserved F or W are not part of the CDR3 here.

v_gene,j_gene,CDR3aa
TRBV27,TRBJ1-1,ASSDANTEAF
TRBV6-5,TRBJ1-2,ASRWALELFT
TRBV6-5,TRBJ1-2,ASSYKGTGDGYT
TRBV18,TRBJ2-7,ASSPGQGVSYEQY
TRBV28,TRBJ1-3,ASRDWRQGGGNTIY
TRBV4-1,TRBJ2-1,ASSQFGLAIDNEQF
TRBV4-1,TRBJ1-1,ASSQSGSAEAF
TRBV27,TRBJ1-6,ASTSITYNSPLH
TRBV11-2,TRBJ2-7,ASSYRPTGRLAEQY
TRBV5-5,TRBJ1-2,ASSLQGVYGYT
TRBV6-2/TRBV6-3,TRBJ1-6,ASSFRDNSPLH
TRBV3-1/TRBV3-2,TRBJ2-2,ASSQEGNTGELF
TRBV6-4,TRBJ2-3,ASSGTGGTDTQY
TRBV7-2,TRBJ2-4,ASSPLLAKNIQY
TRBV19,TRBJ2-1,ASSSRLAGGPIAQF
TRBV7-3,TRBJ2-5,ASSLGILETQY
TRBV19,TRBJ2-1,ASSIAREQF
TRBV7-2,TRBJ2-2,ASSLFTRWRNTGELF
TRBV5-4,TRBJ1-2,ASSLVRGARHGYT
TRBV3-1/TRBV3-2,TRBJ1-1,ASSPSLGGRAF
TRBV29-1,TRBJ1-2,SVLGTGTSYGYT
TRBV7-8,TRBJ1-3,ASSRSRDRASSGNTIY
TRBV5-6,TRBJ2-7,ASSRTTFYEQY
TRBV4-1,TRBJ2-2,ASSHRIGIYTGELF
TRBV3-1/TRBV3-2,TRBJ1-2,ASSQWGGYT
TRBV11-3,TRBJ2-2,ASTSQGGELF
TRBV27,TRBJ1-5,ASSTEQRSNQPQH
TRBV5-1,TRBJ2-3,ASSSQGAGTDTQY
TRBV18,TRBJ2-1,ASSPTEPYNEQF
TRBV5-6,TRBJ2-3,ASRLAPIGTDTQY
TRBV5-1,TRBJ1-4,ASSKESRQGDGKLF
TRBV4-3,TRBJ1-2,ASSLSTVYGYT
TRBV7-3,TRBJ2-6,ASSVQGTGANVLT
TRBV5-1,TRBJ2-2,ASSLAAGGTGELF
TRBV2,TRBJ2-1,ASSASETGTGTYNEQF
TRBV12-3/TRBV12-4,TRBJ1-6,ASTDRRISPLH
TRBV6-4,TRBJ2-3,ASSVADTDTQY
TRBV27,TRBJ2-1,ASGYTRNEQF
TRBV29-1,TRBJ1-1,SVAKGGTEAF
TRBV19,TRBJ1-1,ASSIGQGTNTEAF
TRBV30,TRBJ1-2,AWSVPRRTGAGYGYT
TRBV2,TRBJ1-5,ASSEYVGPLSNQPQH
TRBV28,TRBJ1-1,ASSISTGRNTEAF
TRBV7-9,TRBJ2-3,ASSLVILAGGISTDTQY
TRBV28,TRBJ1-6,ASSIQGQTHNSPLH